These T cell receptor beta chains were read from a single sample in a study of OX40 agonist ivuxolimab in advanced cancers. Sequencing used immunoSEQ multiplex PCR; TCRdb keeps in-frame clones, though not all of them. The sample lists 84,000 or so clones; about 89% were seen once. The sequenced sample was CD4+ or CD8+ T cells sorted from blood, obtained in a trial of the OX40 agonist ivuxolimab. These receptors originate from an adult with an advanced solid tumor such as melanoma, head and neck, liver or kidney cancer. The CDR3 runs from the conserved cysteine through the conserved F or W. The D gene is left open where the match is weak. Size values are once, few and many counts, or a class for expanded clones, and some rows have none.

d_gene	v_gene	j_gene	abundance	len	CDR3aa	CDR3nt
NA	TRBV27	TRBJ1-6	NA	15	CASSLGGNDNSPLHF	TGTGCCAGCAGTTTGGGGGGTAATGATAATTCACCCCTCCACTTT
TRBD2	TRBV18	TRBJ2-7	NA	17	CASSPRLAGGSSYEQYF	TGTGCCAGCTCACCGCGACTAGCGGGGGGCAGCTCCTACGAGCAGTACTTC
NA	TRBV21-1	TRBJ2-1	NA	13	CASRLLSGNEQFF	TGTGCCAGCAGACTCCTCTCAGGGAATGAGCAGTTCTTC
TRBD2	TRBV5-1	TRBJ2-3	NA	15	CASRPLAGLTDTQYF	TGCGCCAGCAGACCTCTAGCGGGCCTTACAGATACGCAGTATTTT
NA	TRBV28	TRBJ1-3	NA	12	CASSFRGNTIYF	TGTGCCAGCAGTTTTCGTGGAAACACCATATATTTT
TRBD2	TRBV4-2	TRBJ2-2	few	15	CASSHAGGNTGELFF	TGTGCCAGCAGCCATGCGGGGGGGAACACCGGGGAGCTGTTTTTT
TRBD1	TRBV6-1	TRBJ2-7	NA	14	CASSQGGGSYEQYF	TGTGCCAGCAGCCAAGGGGGCGGCTCCTACGAGCAGTACTTC
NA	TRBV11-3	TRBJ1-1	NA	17	CASSLRQGQEGGTEAFF	TGTGCCAGCAGCTTAAGGCAGGGCCAAGAGGGCGGCACTGAAGCTTTCTTT
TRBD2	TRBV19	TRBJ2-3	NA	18	CASSIGSGSLPRTDTQYF	TGTGCCAGTAGTATAGGTAGCGGGAGCCTTCCTCGCACAGATACGCAGTATTTT
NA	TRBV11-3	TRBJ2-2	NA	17	CASSLRVGWRDTGELFF	TGTGCCAGCAGCTTACGAGTGGGATGGAGGGACACCGGGGAGCTGTTTTTT
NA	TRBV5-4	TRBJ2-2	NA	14	CASTPYWGTGELFF	TGTGCCAGCACCCCCTACTGGGGGACCGGGGAGCTGTTTTTT
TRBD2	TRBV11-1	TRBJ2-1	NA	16	CASSPQKTSGAGEQFF	TGTGCCAGCAGCCCCCAAAAGACTAGCGGGGCTGGTGAGCAGTTCTTC
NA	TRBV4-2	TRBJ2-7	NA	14	CASSQEFYRYEQYF	TGTGCCAGCAGCCAAGAATTCTATCGGTACGAGCAGTACTTC
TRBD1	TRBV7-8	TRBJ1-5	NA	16	CASSPHRGPYNQPQHF	TGTGCCAGCAGCCCACACAGGGGACCTTACAATCAGCCCCAGCATTTT
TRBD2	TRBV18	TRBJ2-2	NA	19	CASSSTGGPWGANTGELFF	TGTGCCAGCTCATCTACGGGAGGCCCATGGGGAGCGAACACCGGGGAGCTGTTTTTT
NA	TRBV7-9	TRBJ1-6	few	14	CASSSGANNSPLHF	TGTGCCAGCAGCTCCGGGGCGAATAATTCACCCCTCCACTTT
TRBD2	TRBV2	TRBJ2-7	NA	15	CASSERTSGKYEQYF	TGTGCCAGCAGTGAAAGGACTAGCGGGAAGTACGAGCAGTACTTC
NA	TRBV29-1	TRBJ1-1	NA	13	CSGGDSVNTEAFF	TGCAGCGGGGGGGACTCAGTGAACACTGAAGCTTTCTTT
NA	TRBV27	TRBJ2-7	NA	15	CASSLTGVRSYEQYF	TGTGCCAGCAGTTTAACGGGAGTCCGTTCCTACGAGCAGTACTTC
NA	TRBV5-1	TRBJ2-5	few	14	CASKPSGVQETQYF	TGCGCCAGTAAACCTTCAGGAGTCCAAGAGACCCAGTACTTC
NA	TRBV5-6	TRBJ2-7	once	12	CASSFPLGEQYF	TGTGCCAGCAGCTTCCCTTTAGGGGAGCAGTACTTC
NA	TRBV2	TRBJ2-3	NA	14	CASKFDGFTDTQYF	TGTGCCAGCAAATTTGACGGGTTCACAGATACGCAGTATTTT
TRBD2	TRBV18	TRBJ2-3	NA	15	CASSPLAGQGNTQYF	TGTGCCAGCTCTCCTCTAGCGGGGCAAGGGAATACGCAGTATTTT
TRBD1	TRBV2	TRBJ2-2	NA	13	CAGGTGYTGELFF	TGTGCCGGGGGGACAGGGTATACCGGGGAGCTGTTTTTT
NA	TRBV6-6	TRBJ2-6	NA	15	CASRPRGSGANVLTF	TGTGCCAGCAGACCGAGGGGATCTGGGGCCAACGTCCTGACTTTC
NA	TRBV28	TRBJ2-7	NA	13	CASRGTVSYEQYF	TGTGCCAGCAGGGGAACGGTGTCCTACGAGCAGTACTTC
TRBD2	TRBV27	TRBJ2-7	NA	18	CASSLLGTSGGLSYEQYF	TGTGCCAGCAGTTTATTGGGGACTAGCGGGGGACTTTCCTACGAGCAGTACTTC
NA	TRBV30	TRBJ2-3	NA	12	CAWSQGTDTQYF	TGTGCCTGGTCCCAAGGGACAGATACGCAGTATTTT
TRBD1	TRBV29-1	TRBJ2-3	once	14	CSVDDRGLTDTQYF	TGCAGCGTTGATGACAGGGGACTCACAGATACGCAGTATTTT
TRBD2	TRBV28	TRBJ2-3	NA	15	CASLSSGRLGDTQYF	TGTGCCAGCCTAAGTAGCGGGAGGCTCGGAGATACGCAGTATTTT
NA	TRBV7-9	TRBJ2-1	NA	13	CASSFQGMNEQFF	TGTGCCAGCAGCTTCCAGGGAATGAATGAGCAGTTCTTC
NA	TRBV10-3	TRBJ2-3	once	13	CAISATSTDTQYF	TGTGCCATCTCGGCCACTAGCACAGATACGCAGTATTTT
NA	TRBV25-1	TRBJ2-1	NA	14	CASSPRAGGGEQFF	TGTGCCAGCTCCCCACGCGCAGGAGGTGGGGAGCAGTTCTTC
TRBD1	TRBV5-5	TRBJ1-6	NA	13	CASSRTGDSPLHF	TGTGCCAGCAGCAGGACAGGGGATTCACCCCTCCACTTT